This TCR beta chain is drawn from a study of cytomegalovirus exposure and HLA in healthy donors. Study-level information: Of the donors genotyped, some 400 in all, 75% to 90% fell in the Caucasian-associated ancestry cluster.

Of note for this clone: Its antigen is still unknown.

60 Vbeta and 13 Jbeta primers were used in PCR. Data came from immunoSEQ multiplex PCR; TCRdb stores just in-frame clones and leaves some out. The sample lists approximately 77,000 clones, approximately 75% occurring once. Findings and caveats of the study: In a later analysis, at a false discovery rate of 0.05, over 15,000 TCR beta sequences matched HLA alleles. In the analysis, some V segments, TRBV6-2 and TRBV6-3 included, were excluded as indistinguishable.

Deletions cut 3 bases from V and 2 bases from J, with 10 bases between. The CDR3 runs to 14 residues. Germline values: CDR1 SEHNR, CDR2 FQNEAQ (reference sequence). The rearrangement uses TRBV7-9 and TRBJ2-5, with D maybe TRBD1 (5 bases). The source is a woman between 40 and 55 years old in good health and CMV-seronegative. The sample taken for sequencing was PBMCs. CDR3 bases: TGTGCCAGCAGCTTGACAGTTCCTCAAGAGACCCAGTACTTC. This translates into CASSLTVPQETQYF.